This T cell receptor (beta chain) was obtained from a study of blood T cell repertoires in COVID-19. About the research overall: The origin of the acute and convalescent COVID-19 samples was the United States, Italy and Spain. T cells, B-cell-depleted T cells, or PBMCs supplied cDNA or gDNA.

Measured with immunoSEQ multiplex PCR; TCRdb has only the in-frame clones, and not every one. This sample carries 35,000 to 40,000 clones, 87% of them seen once, and the ten largest clones take 5.5% to 8.5%. This clone was detected once. Per the germline V gene, CDR1 is DFQATT and CDR2 is SNEGSKA (reference sequence). V shed 3 bases, J shed 1 base, and the junction held 9 bases outside the gene matches. The CDR3 is 15 amino acids. The sequence derives from a human donor in a cohort sampled during active COVID-19. Sample: peripheral blood. The chain links TRBV20-1 to TRBJ2-7; 7 bases are a match to TRBD2. This CDR3 is CSASLPAGRSYEQYF. Here the CDR3 DNA reads TGCAGTGCTAGTCTCCCAGCGGGGCGATCCTACGAGCAGTACTTC.